These 17 T cell receptor beta chains came from one sample sequenced in a study of blood T cell repertoires in COVID-19. TCRdb's table, derived via immunoSEQ multiplex PCR, lists solely in-frame clones and lacks some. Of around 56,000 clones listed, about nine tenths were seen once; the top ten hold 16%. The sequencing sample was made of peripheral blood. Every receptor here comes from an elderly man with acute or convalescent COVID-19.

This CDR3 is CASSNSAEADTQYF. In nucleotides, the CDR3 is TGCGCCAGCAGCAACTCCGCAGAGGCAGATACGCAGTATTTT. The chain links TRBV5-1 to TRBJ2-3; D gene unclear. Germline CDR1 reads SGHRS; CDR2 reads YFSETQ. The CDR3 sequence is 14 residues long. The V end lost 4 bases, the J end lost 4 bases, and 13 bases lay between the germline ends.

The chain has TRBV27 and TRBJ1-6, with 8 positions matching TRBD1. There are 15 residues in the CDR3. The V gene's germline CDR1 is MNHEY and CDR2 SMNVEV (reference sequence). V lost 6 bases to trimming and J lost 7 bases; unmatched junction nucleotides: 8. The CDR3 DNA reads as TGTGCCAGCAGGGGAGCGGACAGGGTGAATTCACCCCTCCACTTT. As protein: CASRGADRVNSPLHF.

The chain joins TRBV27 to TRBJ2-3; TRBD2 agrees at 12 bases. Per the germline V gene, CDR1 is MNHEY and CDR2 is SMNVEV (reference sequence). The CDR3 runs to 16 residues. V was pared by 4 bases and J by 2 bases, with 4 bases of the junction left unmatched. The CDR3 bases are TGTGCCAGCAGTTCTGGACTAGCGGGGTTCACAGATACGCAGTATTTT. This gives the protein CASSSGLAGFTDTQYF.

This chain joins TRBV12-3 or TRBV12-4 and TRBJ1-5; weak D call: TRBD1 (6 bases). The CDR3 extends over 13 amino acids. Trimming removed 7 bases from V and 1 base from J, with 8 bases in between. CDR3 sequence reads: CASNTGSNQPQHF. The CDR3 bases are TGTGCCAGCAATACAGGGAGCAATCAGCCCCAGCATTTT.

This chain uses TRBV6-6 with TRBJ1-1; maybe TRBD1 (5 bases). The CDR3 has 14 amino acids. V was clipped by 6 bases and J by 4 bases, with 15 bases between them. The germline V gene encodes CDR1 MNHNY and CDR2 SVGAGI (reference sequence). CDR3 DNA sequence: TGTGCCAGCAGCCAACCGGGACTCAGCACTGAAGCTTTCTTT. The encoded protein is CASSQPGLSTEAFF.

This rearrangement joins TRBV3-1 (or the pseudogene TRBV3-2) to TRBJ1-1; 7 positions match TRBD1. V shed 0 bases and J 3 bases; nucleotides not matched to a gene: 1. The CDR3 loop spans 14 amino acids. The germline V gene has CDR1 LGHDT and CDR2 YNNKEL (reference sequence). The CDR3 spells CASSQETGYTEAFF. Here the CDR3 DNA reads TGTGCCAGCAGCCAAGAGACAGGGTACACTGAAGCTTTCTTT.

V gene TRBV6-6 combines with J gene TRBJ2-1, with a weak D call TRBD2 (6 bases). CDR1 is MNHNY, CDR2 SVGAGI, per germline (reference sequence). The CDR3 consists of 17 residues. Trimming removed 5 bases at V and 2 bases at J, with 19 bases between. The CDR3 bases are TGTGCCAGCAGTCGCACCGGGAGCGGCGGTACCTACAATGAGCAGTTCTTC. It encodes CASSRTGSGGTYNEQFF.

V is TRBV18 and J is TRBJ1-6; 9 nucleotides match TRBD1. The CDR3 extends over 14 amino acids. The junction had 3 bases not matched to a gene; V was cut back by 3 bases and J by 9 bases. Per germline, CDR1 KGHSH and CDR2 LQKENI. This CDR3 is CASSPGQGTSPLHF. CDR3 DNA sequence: TGTGCCAGCTCACCGGGACAGGGAACTTCACCCCTCCACTTT.

This clone came up once. CDR3 sequence (DNA): TGCAGCACAGGACTAGCGGGGGCTAGCACAGATACGCAGTATTTT. Translating it yields CSTGLAGASTDTQYF. V usage is TRBV29-1 and J usage is TRBJ2-3; 13 positions agree with TRBD2. V lost 8 bases to trimming and J lost 0 bases; unmatched junction nucleotides: 5. Germline values: CDR1 SQVTM, CDR2 ANQGSEA. The CDR3 contains 15 residues.

The chain uses TRBV6-2 or TRBV6-3 and TRBJ1-4, with D perhaps matching TRBD1 (5 bases). V dropped 2 bases and J dropped 0 bases, with 16 bases sitting between them. The germline V gene has CDR1 MNHEY and CDR2 SVGEGT. CDR3 size: 18 residues. The CDR3 region is CASSYSRQNRATNEKLFF. The DNA for the CDR3 is TGTGCCAGCAGTTACAGTAGACAGAACCGGGCAACTAATGAAAAACTGTTTTTT.

J is TRBJ2-3 and V is TRBV5-1; D is ambiguous. Per the germline V gene, CDR1 is SGHRS and CDR2 is YFSETQ. V lost 0 bases and J 3 bases, leaving 8 bases between the germline ends. This CDR3 is built from 14 residues. The CDR3 nucleotides are TGCGCCAGCAGCTTGGGGCACGGGACAGATACGCAGTATTTT. The encoded protein is CASSLGHGTDTQYF.

The V gene is TRBV6-5, the J gene TRBJ2-7; maybe TRBD1 (6 bases). This CDR3 is 13 amino acids long. V gave up 7 bases and J gave up 5 bases, with 15 bases separating them. Per germline, CDR1 MNHEY and CDR2 SVGAGI. CDR3 nucleotide sequence: TGTGCCAGCACTCCTGGACAGAGGAACGAGCAGTACTTC. It specifies CASTPGQRNEQYF.

This clone was seen more than once but under ten times. The chain carries TRBV4-1 and TRBJ2-7, with D unclear. V lost 0 bases and J 1 base, leaving 7 bases between the germline ends. Germline CDR1 is MGHRA and CDR2 is YSYEKL. The CDR3 covers 14 residues. Here the CDR3 reads CASSQDRWSYEQYF. CDR3 nucleotides: TGCGCCAGCAGCCAAGATCGGTGGTCCTACGAGCAGTACTTC.

The rearrangement links TRBV7-2 to TRBJ2-3; 11 positions agree with TRBD2. CDR3 length equals 20 residues. With 0 bases clipped from V and 2 bases from J, the junction kept 13 bases outside the gene matches. The germline V gene encodes CDR1 SGHTA and CDR2 FQGNSA. CDR3 sequence: CASSLASGASGGSPTDTQYF. The CDR3 nucleotides are TGTGCCAGCAGCTTAGCGAGCGGGGCTAGCGGGGGGTCCCCCACAGATACGCAGTATTTT.

V usage is TRBV7-9 and J usage is TRBJ1-1; D perhaps matches TRBD1 (5 bases). CDR1 is SEHNR, CDR2 FQNEAQ, per germline (reference sequence). Deletions cut 5 bases from V and 3 bases from J, with 16 bases between. The CDR3 extends over 15 amino acids. CDR3 in amino acids: CASSDPTGGDTEAFF. Written as DNA, the CDR3 is TGTGCCAGCAGCGACCCCACAGGAGGGGACACTGAAGCTTTCTTT.

The CDR3 reads CASTPTGATNEKLFF. In nucleotides, the CDR3 is TGTGCCAGTACGCCTACAGGGGCAACTAATGAAAAACTGTTTTTT. The chain carries TRBV19 and TRBJ1-4; TRBD1 matches at 7 bases. The CDR3 is made up of 15 amino acids. The germline gives CDR1 LNHDA, CDR2 SQIVND (reference sequence). The ends lost 7 bases at V and 0 bases at J; junction bases unmatched: 5.

This rearrangement joins TRBV23-1 to TRBJ1-1, with TRBD1 identical over 8 bases. TRBV23-1 is classed as an ORF, of uncertain function. The V and J ends lost 4 bases and 5 bases, in that order; junction bases with no gene match: 12. CDR3 length: 16 amino acids. CDR3 coding DNA: TGCGCCAGCAGTCCTGAGACAGGGGCCCTCGGGACTGAAGCTTTCTTT. This sequence encodes CASSPETGALGTEAFF.